Sequencing of this T cell receptor (beta chain) was carried out in a study of technical replicates of blood from several donors (dated by TCRdb to about 2017). Per the germline V gene, MGHRA is the CDR1 and YSYEKL is the CDR2. CDR3 length: 17 amino acids, cysteine to phenylalanine. Only the CDR3 portion is preserved as DNA: 51 bases, with reading frame beginning at the first base. Trimming takes 0 bases from V and 4 bases from J, and the germline ends sit 16 bases apart. Library preparation used the immunoSEQ multiplex PCR assay. The source is immuneACCESS, and TCRdb retained only in-frame sequences with V and J called. Part of the clones is not carried over; for the studies checked, unresolved V genes explain less than half of this, and the remainder is unexplained. The sample records 73,000 or so clones, roughly nine tenths of which are singletons. The top ten hold 0.25% of the sample. Points on this clone: What this receptor recognizes is not known. Per-nucleotide qualities are absent, and no much larger clonotype sits a single base away.

The chain couples TRBV4-1 to TRBJ1-5, and the D gene may be TRBD1, 6 bases matching. This TCR was recovered from a human donor in good health. Sequencing used T cells isolated from PBMCs. The CDR3: CASSQEATGRGNQPQHF. The nucleotides are TGCGCCAGCAGCCAAGAAGCTACCGGGAGGGGGAATCAGCCCCAGCATTTT.